The entry below gives a single TCR beta chain sequence along with its context. The antigen it binds to is not known. Base qualities are not recorded, but no much larger clone differs from it by a single base. The sample originates from a study of blood T cell repertoires in COVID-19 (TCRdb year 2020). A note on the overall study: Collaborator samples came from the United States, Italy and Spain and covered acute and convalescent phases of COVID-19. The material from the prospective study consisted of cDNA or gDNA derived from T cells, B-cell-depleted T cells, or PBMCs. The dataset comprised deeply sampled blood TCRbeta repertoires from subjects exposed to, actively infected with, or recovered from COVID-19. The repertoires were released in a freely available public database meant as a resource for research on the immune response to SARS-CoV-2. The samples were drawn from the first 160 participants of the ongoing ImmuneRACE study and from 1,200 or so subjects provided by 6 global collaborators. A de-identified subject ID, COVID-19 status, age in years and sex were almost always included in the sample metadata. HLA class I and class II types, where available, came from metadata supplied by the sample provider rather than from assay-based typing.

One collaborating source in Seattle enrolled patients during active infection and followed them longitudinally through the course of disease. The collaborating institutions used their own protocols to collect whole blood in K2EDTA tubes. Collaborator samples were shipped for TCRbeta analysis as frozen whole blood, isolated PBMCs, or DNA extracted from either sample type. Study-wide conclusions, independent of this receptor: Clinical and demographic metadata were provided uncurated, with the amount varying by source and participant.

TCRbeta CDR3 regions were amplified from genomic DNA by means of the immunoSEQ Assay, a bias-controlled multiplex PCR. Turning to the authors' computational methods: The number of nucleated cells in each sample was estimated from the amplification of reference gene primers within the assay. To quantify the absolute abundance of each unique TCRbeta CDR3 rearrangement, sequence reads were collapsed and filtered. For each sample, productive Simpson clonality was calculated by taking the square root of Simpson's diversity index across productive rearrangements. This is the immuneACCESS table as TCRdb keeps it, with only in-frame sequences that have V and J called. A part of the clones is gone; compared with another copy, unresolved V genes explain less than half, and the rest is unexplained. The DNA was the basis for D and trimming; V, J and clone size are from that table. In this sample the table shows about 350,000 clones, 89% of which occur a single time. The ten biggest clones cover over 3.5% of the sample.

Sequencing input: peripheral blood. This TCR was recovered from an older woman with COVID-19, enrolled during active disease.

The encoded CDR3 is CASSENRGLGEAFF. The DNA is TGCGCCAGCAGTGAGAACAGGGGGTTGGGTGAAGCTTTCTTT. The chain uses TRBV10-1 and TRBJ1-1; 8 nucleotides in the junction match TRBD1. Measured from the cysteine to the phenylalanine, the CDR3 is 14 residues long. The sequence is cut down to CDR3 DNA, 42 bases in frame from base 1. The germline V gene encodes CDR1 WNHNN and CDR2 SYGVQD (reference sequence). Trimming takes 2 bases off V and 7 bases off J; junction bases not matched to a gene: 6.